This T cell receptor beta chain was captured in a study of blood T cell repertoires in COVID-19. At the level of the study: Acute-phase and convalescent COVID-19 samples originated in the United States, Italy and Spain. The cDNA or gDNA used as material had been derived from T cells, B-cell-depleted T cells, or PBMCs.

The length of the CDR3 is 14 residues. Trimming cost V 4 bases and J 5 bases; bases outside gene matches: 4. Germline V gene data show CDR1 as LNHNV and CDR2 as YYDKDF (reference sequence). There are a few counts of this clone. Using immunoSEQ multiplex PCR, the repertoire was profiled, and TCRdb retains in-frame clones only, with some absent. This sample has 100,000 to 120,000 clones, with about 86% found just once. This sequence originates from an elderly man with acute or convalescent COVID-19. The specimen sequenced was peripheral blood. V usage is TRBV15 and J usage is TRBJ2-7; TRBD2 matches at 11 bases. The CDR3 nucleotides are TGTGCCACCAGCACAGCTAGCGGGAGGAACGAGCAGTACTTC. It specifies CATSTASGRNEQYF. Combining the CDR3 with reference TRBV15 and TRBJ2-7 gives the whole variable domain DAMVIQNPRYQVTQFGKPVTLSCSQTLNHNVMYWYQQKSSQAPKLLFHYYDKDFNNEADTPDNFQSRRPNTSFCFLDIRSPGLGDTAMYLCATSTASGRNEQYFGPGTRLTVT.